Below, one T cell receptor beta chain is given with its context. The data derive from a study of cytomegalovirus exposure and HLA in healthy donors. Repertoires were generated with immunoSEQ multiplex PCR, while TCRdb's copy carries only in-frame clones and drops some. The table shows fewer than 250,000 clones, with approximately 85% occurring only once. CDR1 is MGHRA and CDR2 is YSYEKL in the germline V gene. With 4 bases removed from V and 0 bases from J, the gap between germline ends came to 25 bases. The CDR3 has 20 residues. The receptor was isolated from a woman aged 18-30 years in good health and CMV-seronegative. The sample was PBMCs. V and J are TRBV4-1 and TRBJ1-5; D possibly corresponds to TRBD1 (5 bases). This chain's CDR3 is CASSRSGLLGGKYSNQPQHF. CDR3 nucleotide sequence: TGCGCCAGCAGCCGGAGTGGTCTTTTGGGGGGGAAATATAGCAATCAGCCCCAGCATTTT.